One sample yielded the 16 T cell receptor beta chains listed below, sequenced in a study of T cells in Graves' hyperthyroidism and ophthalmopathy (dated by TCRdb to the late 2010s). Receptor libraries were prepared by multiplex PCR. Sequenced using an Illumina HiSeq 2000. The TCR beta CDR3 regions were amplified from the RNA transcripts. A first-round RT-PCR of the TCR CDR3 used the HTBI primer set with the Qiagen OneStep RT-PCR kit. The public reads were quality trimmed at Q25 with fastp and then assembled into clones with MiXCR by TCRdb, keeping productive beta chains. Rows with one shared CDR3 protein collapse into an entry with the most common genes and DNA. For this sample the table gives more than 550,000 distinct CDR3 sequences, of which roughly 45% were detected only once. The top ten hold less than 9% of the sample. Sequencing was performed on peripheral blood or thyroid tissue (not recorded which). These receptors were collected from an adult man with Graves' disease, either hyperthyroidism or ophthalmopathy (not recorded which).

The chain recombines TRBV7-8 with TRBJ2-5, with 7 bases aligning to TRBD2. Germline V gives CDR1 SGHVS, CDR2 FQNEAQ. CDR3 length equals 16 residues. Trimming at V came to 5 bases and at J to 2 bases, leaving 11 bases not matched to a gene. The CDR3 is CASSRIQAGEQETQYF. CDR3 sequence (DNA): TGTGCCAGCAGCCGCATACAGGCGGGAGAACAAGAGACCCAGTACTTC.

A few counts support this clonotype. This chain links TRBV7-9 with TRBJ1-1; D uncertain. Germline assignment: CDR1 SEHNR and CDR2 FQNEAQ (reference sequence). CDR3 length: 15 amino acids. V dropped 1 base and J dropped 0 bases, with 9 bases sitting between them. CDR3 in amino acids: CASSLGTVMNTEAFF. DNA for the CDR3: TGTGCCAGCAGCTTAGGGACGGTTATGAACACTGAAGCTTTCTTT.

This clonotype was counted many times. V is TRBV7-9 and J is TRBJ2-5; tentatively, D is TRBD1 or TRBD2 (5 bases each). V lost 2 bases and J lost 5, with 12 bases in between. Germline lookup yields CDR1 SEHNR and CDR2 FQNEAQ (reference sequence). The CDR3 length is 14 residues. The CDR3 region has the DNA TGTGCCAGCAGCTTAATCCCCGAGGGGGAGACCCAGTACTTC. It yields the protein CASSLIPEGETQYF.

The rearrangement uses TRBV11-1 and TRBJ1-4; maybe TRBD1 (5 bases). The CDR3 consists of 15 residues. V was trimmed by 5 bases and J by 5 bases, leaving 15 bases between them. The germline V gene encodes CDR1 SGHAT and CDR2 FQDESV (reference sequence). This chain's CDR3 is CASSQEQGQNEKLFF. The CDR3 DNA sequence: TGTGCCAGCAGCCAAGAGCAGGGCCAGAATGAAAAACTGTTTTTT. The full variable domain, with the rest looked up from reference TRBV11-1 and TRBJ1-4, is EAEVAQSPRYKITEKSQAVAFWCDPISGHATLYWYRQILGQGPELLVQFQDESVVDDSQLPKDRFSAERLKGVDSTLKIQPAELGDSAMYLCASSQEQGQNEKLFFGSGTQLSVL.

This clonotype was counted once. The CDR3 DNA is TGTGCCAGCAGTGCTCTTCCAGGGTTCGGTTCACCCCTCCACTTT. Residues: CASSALPGFGSPLHF. The rearrangement joins TRBV25-1 to TRBJ1-6; D might be TRBD1 (5 bases). V lost 4 bases and J lost 9, with 16 bases in between. Germline CDR1 is MGHDK and CDR2 is SYGVNS. CDR3 length: 15 residues.

The chain uses TRBV12-3 or TRBV12-4 and TRBJ1-1, with D possibly being TRBD1 (5 bases). The CDR3 runs to 11 residues. Trimming stripped 6 bases from V and 11 bases from J, with 13 bases between. The CDR3 region is CASSQGRLAFF. The CDR3 DNA follows: TGTGCCAGCAGCCAGGGCAGGTTGGCTTTCTTT.

The sample holds a few counts of this clonotype. The genes are TRBV24-1 and TRBJ1-2; no clear D gene. Germline CDR1 is KGHDR and CDR2 is SFDVKD. Trimming left V 3 bases short and J 0 bases short, with 4 bases between. This CDR3 spans 13 amino acids. In DNA, the CDR3 is TGTGCCACCAGTGATGGGACTAACTATGGCTACACCTTC. It specifies CATSDGTNYGYTF.

The chain employs TRBV2 and TRBJ2-2; D perhaps matches TRBD1 (6 bases). From germline, CDR1 is SNHLY and CDR2 FYNNEI. This CDR3 comprises 15 residues. The V gene lost 6 bases and the J gene lost 4 bases, with 15 bases spanning the gap. CDR3 coding DNA: TGTGCCAGCAGCCTACAGGCCAGGGGCACCGGGGAGCTGTTTTTT. It codes for CASSLQARGTGELFF.

The genes are TRBV9 and TRBJ2-2; D is possibly TRBD1 or TRBD2 (5 bases each). The CDR3 length is 14 residues. Trimming removed 4 bases from V and 8 bases from J, with 15 bases in between. The germline CDR1 and CDR2 sequences are SGDLS and YYNGEE. CDR3 coding DNA: TGTGCCAGCAGCTCGATCGGGGCGGCAGGGGAGCTGTTTTTT. Protein: CASSSIGAAGELFF.

To note about this clonotype: This may be a read error, as it is one base from a much larger clone. The chain couples TRBV6-5 to TRBJ1-1; possible D gene TRBD1, 6 bases. CDR1 and CDR2 (germline): MNHEY, SVGAGI. There are 13 residues in the CDR3. The CDR3 nucleotides are TGTGCCGGCAGTTACGACAGGCGGACTGAAGCTTTCTTT. Translated: CAGSYDRRTEAFF.

V usage is TRBV15 and J usage is TRBJ2-7; D may correspond to TRBD1 or TRBD2 (6 bases each). The V gene's germline CDR1 is LNHNV and CDR2 YYDKDF (reference sequence). The CDR3 covers 18 residues. V dropped 3 bases and J dropped 2 bases, with 23 bases sitting between them. The DNA for the CDR3 is TGTGCCACCAGCAGGGATTCTACAGGGAGGACCAAGACCTACGAGCAGTACTTC. Its protein is CATSRDSTGRTKTYEQYF.

This clonotype was detected many times. Germline and junction disagree at one end, which may indicate a read error. This rearrangement joins TRBV9 to TRBJ2-7; D assignment may be TRBD1 or TRBD2 (6 bases each). Germline CDR1 reads SGDLS; CDR2 reads YYNGEE. CDR3 length: 14 amino acids. The CDR3 DNA follows: TGCGCCAGCAGTGTCGGGGGCAGCTCCTACGAGCAGTACTTC. Its protein is CASSVGGSSYEQYF.

This clonotype was counted ten times or more. V gene TRBV12-3 or TRBV12-4 combines with J gene TRBJ1-5; D is unresolved. The V end was cut by 8 bases, the J end by 5 bases, with 16 bases between. The CDR3 extends over 14 amino acids. The CDR3 region has the DNA TGTGCCAGCTCGTTGCCCCAGGAGGATCAGCCCCAGCATTTT. As protein: CASSLPQEDQPQHF.

This clonotype appeared a few times. The chain carries TRBV20-1 and TRBJ2-7, with D maybe TRBD1 (6 bases). Germline V gene sequence: CDR1 DFQATT, CDR2 SNEGSKA (reference sequence). The length of the CDR3 is 14 residues. V lost 5 bases and J 3 bases, leaving 17 bases between the germline ends. The CDR3 sequence: CSASGQPRNYEQYF. DNA of the CDR3: TGCAGTGCTTCGGGACAACCACGGAACTACGAGCAGTACTTC.

The chain carries TRBV20-1 and TRBJ2-5; D is ambiguous. Near its end, the DNA agrees better with TRBJ2-1, so the J call may be wrong. This CDR3 has 10 residues. Germline V gene data show CDR1 as DFQATT and CDR2 as SNEGSKA (reference sequence). The CDR3 DNA follows: TGCAGTGCTAAGGACAATGAGCAGTTCTTC. Translation gives CSAKDNEQFF.

This chain joins TRBV19 and TRBJ1-1; the D is unclear. The CDR3 runs 15 residues. Trimming pared 3 bases from V and 3 bases from J, leaving 14 bases between. CDR1 LNHDA and CDR2 SQIVND come from the germline V gene (reference sequence). CDR3 coding DNA: TGTGCCAGTAGTATTTGGGCAGGAGGCGACACTGAAGCTTTCTTT. Translating gives CASSIWAGGDTEAFF. Based on the CDR3 plus reference TRBV19 and TRBJ1-1, the full variable domain is DGGITQSPKYLFRKEGQNVTLSCEQNLNHDAMYWYRQDPGQGLRLIYYSQIVNDFQKGDIAEGYSVSREKKESFPLTVTSAQKNPTAFYLCASSIWAGGDTEAFFGQGTRLTVV.